The sequence of this T cell receptor beta chain was determined in a study of T cell therapy after organ transplantation. Time point specified: 4-8 weeks after completion of therapy. TCRdb's table, derived via immunoSEQ multiplex PCR, lists solely in-frame clones and lacks some. The sample lists about 19,000 clones, 65% to 85% occurring once. Details on this clone: What it binds is not known.

The CDR3 contains 14 residues. Per the germline V gene, CDR1 is SEHNR and CDR2 is FQNEAQ (reference sequence). Trimming took 8 bases from V and 4 from J, leaving 14 bases between them. The chain couples TRBV7-9 to TRBJ1-4; D is ambiguous. This sample comprised CD8+ T cells from blood, obtained after autologous CMV-specific T cell therapy. This sequence was found in a human patient who had received a solid organ transplant and had CMV disease. A share of the T cells may be of graft donor origin. The CDR3 nucleotides read TGTGCCAGCCCCCCGGGTCGGCTTAATGAAAAACTGTTTTTT. It translates to CASPPGRLNEKLFF.